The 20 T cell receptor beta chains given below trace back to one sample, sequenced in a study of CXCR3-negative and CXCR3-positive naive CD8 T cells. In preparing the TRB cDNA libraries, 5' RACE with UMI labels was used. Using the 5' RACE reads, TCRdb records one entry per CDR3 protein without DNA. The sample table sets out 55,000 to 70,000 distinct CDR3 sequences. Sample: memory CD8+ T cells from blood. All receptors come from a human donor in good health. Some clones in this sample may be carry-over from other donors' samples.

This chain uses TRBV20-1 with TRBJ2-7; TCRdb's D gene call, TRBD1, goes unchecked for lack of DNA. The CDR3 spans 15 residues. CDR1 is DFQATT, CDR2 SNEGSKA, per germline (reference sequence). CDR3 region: CSAVDSGGATYEQYF.

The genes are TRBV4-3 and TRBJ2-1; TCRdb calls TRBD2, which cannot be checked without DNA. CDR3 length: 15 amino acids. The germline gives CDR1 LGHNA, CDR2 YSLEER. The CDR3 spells CASSARGGEYNEQFF.

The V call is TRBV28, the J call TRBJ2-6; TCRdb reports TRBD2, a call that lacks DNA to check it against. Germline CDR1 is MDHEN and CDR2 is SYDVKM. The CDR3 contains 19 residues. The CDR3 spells CASSPTLTSGLSGANVLTF.

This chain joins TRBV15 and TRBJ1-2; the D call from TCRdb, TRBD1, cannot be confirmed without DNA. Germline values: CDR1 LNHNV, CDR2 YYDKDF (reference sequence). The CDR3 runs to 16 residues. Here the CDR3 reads CATSRDGDRVLYGYTF.

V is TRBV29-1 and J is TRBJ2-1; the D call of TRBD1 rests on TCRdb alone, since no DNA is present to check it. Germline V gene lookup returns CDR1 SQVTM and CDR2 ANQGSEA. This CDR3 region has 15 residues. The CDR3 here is CSETRTGVSYNEQFF.

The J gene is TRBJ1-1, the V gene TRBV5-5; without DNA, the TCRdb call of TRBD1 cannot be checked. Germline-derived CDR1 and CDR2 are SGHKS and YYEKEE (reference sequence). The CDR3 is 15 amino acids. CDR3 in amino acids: CASSFRSGENTEAFF.

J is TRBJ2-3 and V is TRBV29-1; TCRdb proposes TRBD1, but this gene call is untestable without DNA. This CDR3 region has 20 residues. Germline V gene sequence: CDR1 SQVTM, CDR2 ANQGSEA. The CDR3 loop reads CSVVAGTQIGRRSPTDTQYF.

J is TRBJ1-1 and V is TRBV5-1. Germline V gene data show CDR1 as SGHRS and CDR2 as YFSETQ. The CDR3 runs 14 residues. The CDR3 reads CASSPGLADTEAFF.

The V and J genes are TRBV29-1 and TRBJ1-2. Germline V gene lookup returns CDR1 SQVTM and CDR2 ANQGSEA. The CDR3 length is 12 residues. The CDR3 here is CSVIPENYGYTF.

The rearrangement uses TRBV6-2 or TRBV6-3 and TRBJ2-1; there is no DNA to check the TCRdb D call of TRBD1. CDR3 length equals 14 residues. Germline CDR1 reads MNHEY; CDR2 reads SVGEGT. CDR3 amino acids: CASSYFPVGDEQFF.

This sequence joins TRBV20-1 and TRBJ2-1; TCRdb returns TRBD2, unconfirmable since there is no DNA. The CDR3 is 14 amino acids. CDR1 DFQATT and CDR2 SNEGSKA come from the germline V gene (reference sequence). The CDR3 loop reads CSARLAGDYNEQFF.

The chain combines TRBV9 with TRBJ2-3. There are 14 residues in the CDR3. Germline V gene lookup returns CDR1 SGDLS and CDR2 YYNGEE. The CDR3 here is CASSIGGGTDTQYF. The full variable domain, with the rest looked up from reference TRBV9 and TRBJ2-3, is DSGVTQTPKHLITATGQRVTLRCSPRSGDLSVYWYQQSLDQGLQFLIQYYNGEERAKGNILERFSAQQFPDLHSELNLSSLELGDSALYFCASSIGGGTDTQYFGPGTRLTVL.

CDR3 sequence reads: CASSLAVPDRTDNSPLHF. The chain is built from TRBV28 and TRBJ1-6; the TCRdb D gene call, TRBD1, has no DNA to confirm it. CDR1 MDHEN and CDR2 SYDVKM come from the germline V gene. This CDR3 is 18 amino acids long.

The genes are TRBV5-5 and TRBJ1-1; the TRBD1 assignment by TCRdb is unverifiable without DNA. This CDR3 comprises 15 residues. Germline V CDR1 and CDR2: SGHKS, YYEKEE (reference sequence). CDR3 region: CASSLETGRSTEAFF.

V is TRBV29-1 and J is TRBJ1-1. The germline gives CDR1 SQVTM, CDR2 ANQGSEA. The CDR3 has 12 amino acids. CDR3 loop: CSVDPTNTEAFF.

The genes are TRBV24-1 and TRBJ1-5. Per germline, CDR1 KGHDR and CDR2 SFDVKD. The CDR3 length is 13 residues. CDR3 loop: CATSDSWNQPQHF.

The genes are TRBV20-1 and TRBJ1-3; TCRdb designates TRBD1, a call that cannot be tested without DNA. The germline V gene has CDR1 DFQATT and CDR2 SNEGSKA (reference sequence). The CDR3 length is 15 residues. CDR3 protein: CSAREAGEAGNTIYF.

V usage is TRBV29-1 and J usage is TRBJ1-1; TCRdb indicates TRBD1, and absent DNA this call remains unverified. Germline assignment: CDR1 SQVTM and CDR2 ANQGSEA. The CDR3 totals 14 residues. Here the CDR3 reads CSVVGQGVNTEAFF.

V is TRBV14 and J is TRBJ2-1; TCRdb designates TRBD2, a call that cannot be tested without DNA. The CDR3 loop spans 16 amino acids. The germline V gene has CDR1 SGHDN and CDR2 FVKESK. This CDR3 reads CASSPRTSGGRNEQFF.

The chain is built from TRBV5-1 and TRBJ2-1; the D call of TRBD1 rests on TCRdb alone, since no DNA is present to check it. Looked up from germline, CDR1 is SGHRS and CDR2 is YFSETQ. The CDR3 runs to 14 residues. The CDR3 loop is CASKTGLGRDEQFF.